This T cell receptor beta chain stems from a study of OX40 agonist ivuxolimab in advanced cancers. Study information: From roughly 20 to 79 years was the age range, with a mean of about 56 years, and nearly 85% were male. Three patients, one with hepatocellular carcinoma and two with cutaneous melanoma, achieved partial responses.

A note on this clone: Its antigen is still unknown.

General study results and limits: In the expanded peripheral T cells, antigen specificity was never determined. The average count of expanded clones was higher among CD8+ T cells than among CD4+.

V lost 4 bases to trimming and J lost 3 bases, with 12 bases between them. Per the germline V gene, CDR1 is MNHNS and CDR2 is SASEGT. This CDR3 has 14 amino acids. Assay used: immunoSEQ multiplex PCR; TCRdb lists only in-frame clones, some missing. The sample yields 150,000 to 180,000 clones, 94% seen once. The specimen comprised CD4+ or CD8+ T cells sorted from blood, sampled in a trial of the OX40 agonist ivuxolimab. This chain links TRBV6-1 with TRBJ1-1, with D perhaps TRBD1 (6 bases). The sequence derives from an adult with an advanced solid tumor such as melanoma, head and neck, liver or kidney cancer. CDR3 protein: CASSVVQGDTEAFF. The CDR3 nucleotides are TGTGCCAGCAGTGTCGTACAGGGTGACACTGAAGCTTTCTTT.